These 16 T cell receptor beta chains were sequenced from one sample in a study of blood T cell repertoires in COVID-19 (dated by TCRdb to the early 2020s). Preparation of the library involved the immunoSEQ multiplex PCR assay. TCRdb mirrors the immuneACCESS table, restricted to in-frame sequences. Some clones are absent from its copies; in checked studies, under half trace to an unresolved V gene, and the reason for the others is unknown. The sample profile shows tens of thousands of clones; 87% of them were found once. 6.5% to 8% of the sample goes to the ten largest clones. Sequencing used peripheral blood. The receptor set was obtained from a man between 45 and 60 years old with active COVID-19.

This clone was counted only a few times. The chain is built from TRBV28 and TRBJ2-5, with 11 bases aligning to TRBD2. Germline loops: CDR1 MDHEN, CDR2 SYDVKM. The CDR3 length is 17 residues. The J segment lost 7 bases and the V segment lost 10 bases, leaving 20 bases of the junction unmatched. CDR3 amino acids: CAIADGLLAGGLGTQYF. The CDR3 DNA follows: TGTGCCATCGCCGACGGCCTTCTAGCGGGGGGTCTTGGGACCCAGTACTTC.

The chain employs TRBV19 and TRBJ1-2; D is ambiguous. This CDR3 region has 13 residues. Trimming cost V 7 bases and J 4 bases, with 13 bases left between them. CDR1 is LNHDA, CDR2 SQIVND, per germline (reference sequence). The DNA of the CDR3 is TGTGCCAGTACCCTAGCAGGCGCCTATGGCTACACCTTC. Protein: CASTLAGAYGYTF.

The chain uses TRBV4-1 and TRBJ1-2, with 7 bases aligning to TRBD1. Germline lookup yields CDR1 MGHRA and CDR2 YSYEKL. The CDR3 has 16 residues. Trimming at V came to 0 bases and at J to 1 base, leaving 5 bases not matched to a gene. The CDR3 nucleotides read TGCGCCAGCAGCCAAGATTTGGCAGGGGGTAACTATGGCTACACCTTC. It codes for CASSQDLAGGNYGYTF.

The chain recombines TRBV9 with TRBJ2-7, with 10 bases fitting TRBD2. The CDR3 length is 16 residues. Per germline, CDR1 SGDLS and CDR2 YYNGEE. V dropped 0 bases and J dropped 4; count of bases not matched to a gene: 7. The DNA of the CDR3 is TGTGCCAGCAGCGTAGACAGCGGGGGGGCCTCGTACGAGCAGTACTTC. Its translation is CASSVDSGGASYEQYF.

The sample holds one count of this clone. The rearrangement links TRBV5-1 to TRBJ2-7; 11 nucleotides line up with TRBD2. The CDR3 length is 15 residues. J was trimmed by 2 bases and V by 2 bases; bases with no gene match: 3. CDR1 SGHRS and CDR2 YFSETQ come from the germline V gene. The DNA for the CDR3 is TGCGCCAGCAGCTTCGGACTAGCGGGCCCCTACGAGCAGTACTTC. Its protein is CASSFGLAGPYEQYF.

This clone was observed a few times. This rearrangement joins TRBV18 to TRBJ2-3; D possibly corresponds to TRBD2 (5 bases). Germline CDR1 is KGHSH and CDR2 is LQKENI. The CDR3 runs to 17 residues. The germline V and J ends were trimmed by 4 bases and 2 bases, with 19 bases remaining between them. The CDR3: CASSLNRGLRSTDTQYF. DNA for the CDR3: TGTGCCAGCTCACTCAACCGGGGTCTCAGATCCACAGATACGCAGTATTTT.

This chain links TRBV10-3 with TRBJ2-5, with 7 positions matching TRBD2. Looked up from germline, CDR1 is ENHRY and CDR2 is SYGVKD. CDR3 size: 13 residues. The V and J ends lost 7 bases and 2 bases, in that order; junction bases with no gene match: 4. The DNA of the CDR3 is TGTGCCATCATGGCGGGGGAGCAAGAGACCCAGTACTTC. Translation gives CAIMAGEQETQYF.

Only one count was recorded for this clone. The chain has TRBV10-2 and TRBJ1-1, with D perhaps TRBD1 (6 bases). The V end was cut by 5 bases, the J end by 1 base, with 11 bases between. The CDR3 loop spans 14 amino acids. The germline V gene encodes CDR1 WSHSY and CDR2 SAAADI. Here the CDR3 reads CASSSPGENTEAFF. The CDR3 DNA reads TGCGCCAGCAGTTCCCCAGGGGAGAACACTGAAGCTTTCTTT.

The V call is TRBV15, the J call TRBJ1-2, with D possibly being TRBD1 (6 bases). This CDR3 spans 16 amino acids. Trimming removed 0 bases at V and 8 bases at J, with 19 bases between. The germline V gene has CDR1 LNHNV and CDR2 YYDKDF (reference sequence). The CDR3 region has the DNA TGTGCCACCAGCAGAGATCATACAGGGTCTTCAGGGGGCTACACCTTC. This sequence encodes CATSRDHTGSSGGYTF.

V usage is TRBV7-2 and J usage is TRBJ1-2; D possibly corresponds to TRBD1 (5 bases). Trimming took off 5 bases at V and 1 base at J, with 14 bases between the two ends. The germline V gene has CDR1 SGHTA and CDR2 FQGNSA. The CDR3 contains 15 residues. CDR3 DNA: TGTGCCAGCAGCCAGTCAGGGCTAGTTAACTATGGCTACACCTTC. Translating it yields CASSQSGLVNYGYTF.

The chain employs TRBV5-1 and TRBJ2-2; tentative D call: TRBD2 (6 bases). Germline CDR1 SGHRS, CDR2 YFSETQ. Trimming took off 4 bases at V and 2 bases at J, with 15 bases between the two ends. The CDR3 spans 16 residues. The CDR3 sequence: CASSAALGGNTGELFF. Written as DNA, the CDR3 is TGCGCCAGCAGCGCCGCCCTGGGGGGTAACACCGGGGAGCTGTTTTTT.

This chain links TRBV12-3 or TRBV12-4 with TRBJ2-1; D gene unclear. V was pared by 6 bases and J by 5 bases, with 11 bases between. The CDR3 runs to 13 residues. This CDR3 is CASSLYSDNEQFF. The CDR3 coding sequence is TGTGCCAGCAGCTTATATAGTGACAATGAGCAGTTCTTC.

The chain employs TRBV6-5 and TRBJ2-2; 7 positions agree with TRBD1. The junction had 4 bases not matched to a gene; V was cut back by 4 bases and J by 2 bases. The length of the CDR3 is 15 residues. Germline assignment: CDR1 MNHEY and CDR2 SVGAGI. CDR3 region: CASSWGTANTGELFF. CDR3 nucleotides: TGTGCCAGCAGTTGGGGGACAGCCAACACCGGGGAGCTGTTTTTT.

The V and J genes are TRBV28 and TRBJ1-1; 8 bases map to TRBD1. Germline CDR1 MDHEN, CDR2 SYDVKM. J lost 10 bases, V lost 5 bases, and 15 bases had no gene match. CDR3 size: 15 residues. CDR3 nucleotide sequence: TGTGCCAGCAGTACCCCGACAGGGGAGATGTTTGGAGCTTTCTTT. This codes for CASSTPTGEMFGAFF.

V and J are TRBV3-1 (or the pseudogene TRBV3-2) and TRBJ2-7; the D gene is possibly TRBD2 (5 bases). Trimming removed 0 bases from V and 0 bases from J, with 12 bases in between. Germline V lookup: CDR1 LGHDT, CDR2 YNNKEL (reference sequence). The CDR3 is made up of 16 amino acids. The CDR3 spells CASSQDGERFSYEQYF. The CDR3 DNA reads TGTGCCAGCAGCCAAGACGGAGAGCGGTTCTCCTACGAGCAGTACTTC.

The V call is TRBV7-6, the J call TRBJ2-1; 8 positions agree with TRBD2. V lost 5 bases to trimming and J lost 8 bases; unmatched junction nucleotides: 14. This CDR3 contains 16 residues. Germline V lookup: CDR1 SGHVS, CDR2 FNYEAQ. This CDR3 is CASSRTSGTRSDEQFF. The CDR3 DNA reads as TGTGCCAGCAGCCGGACTTCCGGGACTAGGTCCGATGAGCAGTTCTTC.